These 2 T cell receptor beta chains share one sample of origin, sequenced in a study of blood T cell repertoires in COVID-19 (dated by TCRdb to the early 2020s). The method was the immunoSEQ multiplex PCR assay. Imported from immuneACCESS, the table was reduced by TCRdb to in-frame sequences with V and J called. These copies leave out some clones; in studies compared against another copy, an unresolved V gene accounts for under half, and the cause of the remainder is not known. For this sample there are approximately 97,000 clones; about 86% appear just once. Together, the top ten hold around 1.9% of the sample. Sequences were obtained from peripheral blood. The receptor set was obtained from a middle-aged man with COVID-19, enrolled during active disease.

The chain employs TRBV5-1 and TRBJ1-2, with TRBD1 as a possible D gene (6 bases). The V end lost 7 bases, the J end lost 2 bases, and 18 bases lay between the germline ends. CDR3 length: 15 residues. Germline assignment: CDR1 SGHRS and CDR2 YFSETQ. The CDR3 loop reads CASRMSRTDNYGYTF. The CDR3 DNA follows: TGCGCCAGCCGGATGTCAAGGACAGACAACTATGGCTACACCTTC.

The chain uses TRBV7-9 and TRBJ2-1; TRBD1 matches at 8 bases. V was pared by 5 bases and J by 9 bases, with 6 bases of the junction left unmatched. The CDR3 sequence is 13 residues long. The V gene's germline CDR1 is SEHNR and CDR2 FQNEAQ (reference sequence). The CDR3 coding sequence is TGTGCCAGCAGCACCCGGACAGGGACTGAGCAGTTCTTC. Protein product: CASSTRTGTEQFF.